One and the same sample provided the 27 T cell receptor beta chains below, sequenced in a study of shared clonotypes between healthy human individuals. The naive CD8 subset, CD45RO-negative cells positively selected for CCR7, excluded terminally differentiated effector memory CD45RA+ cells. Sequencing used immunoSEQ multiplex PCR; TCRdb keeps in-frame clones, though not all of them. The sample includes about 550,000 clones, around 95% of them seen just once. Sequenced input: naive CD8+ T cells sorted from blood. These receptor sequences come from a woman in her twenties or thirties in good health.

This chain joins TRBV27 and TRBJ1-2; tentative D call: TRBD1 (6 bases). There are 13 residues in the CDR3. The V end was cut by 2 bases, the J end by 6 bases, with 10 bases between. CDR1 and CDR2 (germline): MNHEY, SMNVEV (reference sequence). The CDR3 bases are TGTGCCAGCAGTTTAACGGGGGCGGATGGCTACACCTTC. Protein sequence: CASSLTGADGYTF.

The chain has TRBV5-4 and TRBJ2-1, with 7 bases fitting TRBD1. The CDR3 is made up of 13 amino acids. V lost 5 bases and J lost 10; bases outside the gene matches: 9. Germline lookup yields CDR1 SGHNT and CDR2 YYREEE (reference sequence). The CDR3: CASSKGGDAEQFF. The CDR3 coding sequence is TGTGCCAGCAGTAAAGGGGGCGACGCCGAGCAGTTCTTC.

This rearrangement joins TRBV5-1 to TRBJ1-4; 10 nucleotides match TRBD1. V dropped 1 base and J dropped 5; count of bases not matched to a gene: 2. The CDR3 consists of 15 residues. CDR1 and CDR2 from the germline V gene are SGHRS and YFSETQ. The CDR3, as DNA: TGCGCCAGCAGCTTGCTGGGACAGGGGAATGAAAAACTGTTTTTT. Its translation: CASSLLGQGNEKLFF. Complete variable domain (other parts from reference TRBV5-1 and TRBJ1-4): KAGVTQTPRYLIKTRGQQVTLSCSPISGHRSVSWYQQTPGQGLQFLFEYFSETQRNKGNFPGRFSGRQFSNSRSEMNVSTLELGDSALYLCASSLLGQGNEKLFFGSGTQLSVL.

This sequence joins TRBV9 and TRBJ1-1, with TRBD1 matching 7 bases. The CDR3 length is 15 residues. CDR1 is SGDLS, CDR2 YYNGEE, per germline. Trimming took 0 bases from V and 6 from J; bases not matched to a gene: 8. CDR3 amino acids: CASSVVQGQSSEAFF. The CDR3 DNA sequence: TGTGCCAGCAGCGTAGTTCAGGGACAGTCGTCTGAAGCTTTCTTT.

The genes are TRBV5-1 and TRBJ2-7; 11 bases agree with TRBD2. In germline, CDR1 is SGHRS, CDR2 YFSETQ. CDR3 length equals 15 residues. Trimming cost V 4 bases and J 7 bases; bases outside gene matches: 10. CDR3 bases: TGCGCCAGCAGCGGGGGACTAGCGGACTTCCGGGAGCAGTACTTC. As protein: CASSGGLADFREQYF.

V is TRBV27 and J is TRBJ2-5, with D tentatively TRBD1 or TRBD2 (6 bases each). There are 14 residues in the CDR3. In germline, CDR1 is MNHEY, CDR2 SMNVEV (reference sequence). Trimming left V 6 bases short and J 5 bases short, with 16 bases between. In DNA form, the CDR3 reads TGTGCCAGCAGAGAAGTAAGGAGGGGGGAGACCCAGTACTTC. Protein sequence: CASREVRRGETQYF.

The chain joins TRBV7-8 to TRBJ2-2, with D perhaps matching TRBD1 (6 bases). V was trimmed by 5 bases and J by 6 bases, leaving 13 bases between them. CDR3 length: 14 residues. CDR1 and CDR2 (germline): SGHVS, FQNEAQ. In nucleotides, the CDR3 is TGTGCCAGCAGCAAAACAGGGTTCGCCGGGGAGCTGTTTTTT. Encoded protein: CASSKTGFAGELFF.

The chain links TRBV10-3 to TRBJ1-2, with D possibly TRBD1 on 6 matching bases. The CDR3 extends over 14 amino acids. CDR1 ENHRY and CDR2 SYGVKD come from the germline V gene. V dropped 0 bases and J dropped 5 bases, with 10 bases sitting between them. The DNA for the CDR3 is TGTGCCATCAGTGAGTCAATAGGGGGATATGGCTACACCTTC. Translating it yields CAISESIGGYGYTF.

The chain carries TRBV13 and TRBJ2-5; 11 bases line up with TRBD2. The V gene end was trimmed by 4 bases and the J gene end by 2 bases; junction bases not matched to a gene: 6. Germline lookup yields CDR1 PRHDT and CDR2 FYEKMQ (reference sequence). The CDR3 spans 16 residues. CDR3 protein: CASSSTSGKDQETQYF. Here the CDR3 DNA reads TGTGCCAGCAGCTCGACTAGCGGGAAGGATCAAGAGACCCAGTACTTC.

V gene TRBV2 combines with J gene TRBJ2-1, with D possibly TRBD2 on 6 matching bases. This CDR3 region has 16 residues. Between the trimmed V and J ends, which lost 1 base and 4 bases, there was a span of 14 bases. Germline V CDR1 and CDR2: SNHLY, FYNNEI. The CDR3 coding sequence is TGTGCCAGCAGTGAAGATTCGCTAGCGAGATACAATGAGCAGTTCTTC. It encodes CASSEDSLARYNEQFF.

This chain uses TRBV28 with TRBJ2-1; TRBD2 might be the D (5 bases). Germline V lookup: CDR1 MDHEN, CDR2 SYDVKM. V gave up 5 bases and J gave up 4 bases, with 12 bases separating them. This CDR3 spans 14 amino acids. As DNA, the CDR3 is TGTGCCAGCAGTCCCCTCGTAGCGTACAATGAGCAGTTCTTC. Residues: CASSPLVAYNEQFF.

The rearrangement links TRBV5-4 to TRBJ2-7; no firm D call. The CDR3 contains 12 residues. The germline gives CDR1 SGHNT, CDR2 YYREEE (reference sequence). Trimming left V 5 bases short and J 0 bases short, with 6 bases between. The CDR3: CASRGNSYEQYF. The CDR3 bases are TGTGCCAGCAGGGGTAACTCCTACGAGCAGTACTTC.

This clone was observed a handful of times. The rearrangement links TRBV28 to TRBJ2-7; D remains unclear. CDR1 is MDHEN and CDR2 is SYDVKM in the germline V gene. The CDR3 extends over 12 amino acids. V dropped 1 base and J dropped 3 bases, with 4 bases sitting between them. The CDR3 DNA is TGTGCCAGCAGTTTATATAGCTACGAGCAGTACTTC. It specifies CASSLYSYEQYF. Looking up the rest from reference TRBV28 and TRBJ2-7 gives the full variable domain: DVKVTQSSRYLVKRTGEKVFLECVQDMDHENMFWYRQDPGLGLRLIYFSYDVKMKEKGDIPEGYSVSREKKERFSLILESASTNQTSMYLCASSLYSYEQYFGPGTRLTVT.

This chain connects TRBV27 to TRBJ2-7, with unresolved D. Between the trimmed V and J ends, which lost 5 bases and 0 bases, there was a span of 8 bases. The CDR3 has 13 residues. The germline CDR1 and CDR2 sequences are MNHEY and SMNVEV (reference sequence). CDR3 sequence: CASSGDPSYEQYF. In DNA form, the CDR3 reads TGTGCCAGCAGTGGAGACCCCTCCTACGAGCAGTACTTC.

This chain links TRBV7-9 with TRBJ2-1; 10 bases agree with TRBD2. Germline V CDR1 and CDR2: SEHNR, FQNEAQ (reference sequence). The CDR3 loop spans 15 amino acids. The V gene end was trimmed by 2 bases and the J gene end by 8 bases; junction bases not matched to a gene: 6. For the CDR3, the DNA is TGTGCCAGCAGCTTATTTAGCGGGAGGTCTGATGAGCAGTTCTTC. This gives the protein CASSLFSGRSDEQFF. Using reference TRBV7-9 and TRBJ2-1 for the parts outside the CDR3, the full variable domain is DTGVSQNPRHKITKRGQNVTFRCDPISEHNRLYWYRQTLGQGPEFLTYFQNEAQLEKSRLLSDRFSAERPKGSFSTLEIQRTEQGDSAMYLCASSLFSGRSDEQFFGPGTRLTVL.

This clone came up once. The same CDR3 arises from other DNA sequences in this sample as well. The V call is TRBV15, the J call TRBJ2-7, with 10 nucleotides matching TRBD1. The V segment lost 6 bases and the J segment 2 bases; nucleotides outside the gene matches: 4. Germline assignment: CDR1 LNHNV and CDR2 YYDKDF (reference sequence). The CDR3 is made up of 14 amino acids. CDR3 in amino acids: CATRKTGGPYEQYF. CDR3 nucleotides: TGTGCCACCAGGAAGACAGGGGGCCCCTACGAGCAGTACTTC.

This chain uses TRBV30 with TRBJ2-1; TRBD2 agrees at 7 bases. V lost 5 bases and J lost 4; bases outside the gene matches: 11. The CDR3 consists of 15 residues. CDR1 GTSNPN and CDR2 SVGIG come from the germline V gene (reference sequence). Here the CDR3 reads CAWAGDYPPYNEQFF. The CDR3 DNA reads as TGTGCCTGGGCGGGGGACTATCCCCCTTACAATGAGCAGTTCTTC.

This clone was detected once. The V and J genes are TRBV2 and TRBJ2-7, with D unclear. This CDR3 has 11 amino acids. V was trimmed by 6 bases and J by 2 bases, leaving 5 bases between them. Germline V gene data show CDR1 as SNHLY and CDR2 as FYNNEI. Written as DNA, the CDR3 is TGTGCCAGCAGCCCCCCCTACGAGCAGTACTTC. It is translated as CASSPPYEQYF.

This clone was seen once. This rearrangement joins TRBV7-9 to TRBJ2-7, with 7 bases identical to TRBD2. V was clipped by 4 bases and J by 9 bases; unmatched bases: 15. CDR3 length: 15 amino acids. Germline V gene lookup returns CDR1 SEHNR and CDR2 FQNEAQ (reference sequence). The CDR3 is CASSSRTSWDRGQYF. As DNA, the CDR3 is TGTGCCAGCAGCTCACGGACTAGTTGGGATCGAGGGCAGTACTTC.

The chain recombines TRBV5-1 with TRBJ2-3; no reliable D call. The V gene lost 0 bases and the J gene lost 1 base, with 6 bases spanning the gap. Germline V gene lookup returns CDR1 SGHRS and CDR2 YFSETQ. This CDR3 contains 14 residues. CDR3 loop: CASSLDLRTDTQYF. In DNA form, the CDR3 reads TGCGCCAGCAGCTTGGATCTCCGCACAGATACGCAGTATTTT.

The chain carries TRBV2 and TRBJ1-1, with D perhaps matching TRBD1 (6 bases). This CDR3 has 15 residues. Trimming cost V 4 bases and J 7 bases, with 19 bases left between them. Per germline, CDR1 SNHLY and CDR2 FYNNEI. The DNA for the CDR3 is TGTGCCAGCAGTGTCCCTTATCGGGGGCGGAATGAAGCTTTCTTT. Translated: CASSVPYRGRNEAFF.

J is TRBJ1-1 and V is TRBV7-9; possible D gene TRBD1, 5 bases. Between the trimmed V and J ends, which lost 5 bases and 1 base, there was a span of 11 bases. The CDR3 sequence is 14 residues long. CDR1 is SEHNR, CDR2 FQNEAQ, per germline (reference sequence). CDR3 nucleotides: TGTGCCAGCAGCCCCCTGGGGGGGAACACTGAAGCTTTCTTT. This gives the protein CASSPLGGNTEAFF.

The chain uses TRBV7-9 and TRBJ1-3; a weak D match, TRBD1 (5 bases). CDR3 length: 16 amino acids. Deletions cut 3 bases from V and 4 bases from J, with 16 bases between. CDR1 and CDR2 (germline): SEHNR, FQNEAQ (reference sequence). CDR3 amino acids: CASSFRARVEGNTIYF. The CDR3 DNA sequence: TGTGCCAGCAGCTTCCGGGCCAGGGTGGAGGGAAACACCATATATTTT. Drawing the rest from reference TRBV7-9 and TRBJ1-3, the complete variable domain is DTGVSQNPRHKITKRGQNVTFRCDPISEHNRLYWYRQTLGQGPEFLTYFQNEAQLEKSRLLSDRFSAERPKGSFSTLEIQRTEQGDSAMYLCASSFRARVEGNTIYFGEGSWLTVV.

This clone was seen only once. The genes are TRBV7-2 and TRBJ2-3; TRBD2 might be the D (6 bases). CDR1 SGHTA and CDR2 FQGNSA come from the germline V gene. The V end was cut by 7 bases, the J end by 2 bases, with 22 bases between. This CDR3 has 17 amino acids. The CDR3 here is CASISGGLAAFTDTQYF. In DNA, the CDR3 is TGTGCCAGCATCTCTGGTGGTTTAGCGGCCTTCACAGATACGCAGTATTTT.

The V call is TRBV27, the J call TRBJ2-5; 11 bases align to TRBD2. The assigned J gene may be wrong: the sequence end matches TRBJ2-7 better. The CDR3 length is 17 residues. Germline CDR1 MNHEY, CDR2 SMNVEV (reference sequence). The CDR3 spells CASSLVLAGGPSYEQYF. Written as DNA, the CDR3 is TGTGCCAGCAGTTTAGTCCTAGCGGGAGGCCCCTCCTACGAGCAGTACTTC.

The V call is TRBV20-1, the J call TRBJ2-7; D gene unclear. CDR1 DFQATT and CDR2 SNEGSKA come from the germline V gene (reference sequence). This CDR3 has 11 amino acids. V dropped 5 bases and J dropped 5 bases, with 10 bases sitting between them. The CDR3 sequence is CSARRANEQYF. For the CDR3, the DNA is TGCAGTGCTCGCCGGGCGAACGAGCAGTACTTC.

This chain uses TRBV6-1 with TRBJ1-1; D is unresolved. There are 16 residues in the CDR3. V lost 1 base, J lost 0 bases, and 12 bases lay in between. Per the germline V gene, CDR1 is MNHNS and CDR2 is SASEGT. CDR3 loop: CASSEGRKGVNTEAFF. The CDR3 DNA reads as TGTGCCAGCAGTGAAGGACGGAAGGGAGTGAACACTGAAGCTTTCTTT.